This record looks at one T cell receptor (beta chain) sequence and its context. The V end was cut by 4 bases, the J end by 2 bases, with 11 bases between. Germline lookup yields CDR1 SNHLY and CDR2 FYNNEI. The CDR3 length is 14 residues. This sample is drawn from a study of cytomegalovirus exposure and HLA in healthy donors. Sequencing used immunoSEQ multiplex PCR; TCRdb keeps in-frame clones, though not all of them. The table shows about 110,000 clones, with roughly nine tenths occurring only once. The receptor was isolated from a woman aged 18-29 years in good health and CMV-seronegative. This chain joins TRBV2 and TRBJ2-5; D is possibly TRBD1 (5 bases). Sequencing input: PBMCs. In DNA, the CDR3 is TGTGCCAGCAGTGGGATTACAGGACAAGAGACCCAGTACTTC. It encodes CASSGITGQETQYF.